This passage covers 5 T cell receptor beta chains from one sample sequenced in a study of shared clonotypes between healthy human individuals. Naivety among CD8 cells was defined by CD45RO negativity and positive CCR7 selection, thereby excluding terminally differentiated effector memory CD45RA+ cells. Method: immunoSEQ multiplex PCR; TCRdb's copy keeps in-frame clones and lacks some. The table lists roughly 2.1 million clones, 90% to 95% of them singletons. The source material was naive CD8+ T cells from PBMCs. These receptors were collected from a man in his late teens or twenties in good health. Some clones in this sample may be carry-over from other donors' samples.

CDR3 DNA sequence: TGTGCCAGCAGTTTCGCACAGCGGGCTCAAGAGACCCAGTACTTC. Its translation: CASSFAQRAQETQYF. This sequence joins TRBV2 and TRBJ2-5, with D possibly being TRBD2 (6 bases). CDR3 size: 15 residues. Between the trimmed V and J ends, which lost 5 bases and 2 bases, there was a span of 15 bases. Per germline, CDR1 SNHLY and CDR2 FYNNEI.

J is TRBJ2-7 and V is TRBV2, with 7 bases aligning to TRBD1. J was trimmed by 2 bases and V by 6 bases; bases with no gene match: 7. This CDR3 is built from 14 residues. Germline CDR1 reads SNHLY; CDR2 reads FYNNEI. CDR3 sequence reads: CASSGTETTYEQYF. CDR3 in DNA: TGTGCCAGCAGCGGGACAGAAACTACCTACGAGCAGTACTTC.

V and J are TRBV27 and TRBJ2-1; the match to TRBD2 covers 11 bases. Unmatched junction bases numbered 4, after V lost 3 bases and J lost 6 bases. This CDR3 is built from 15 residues. Germline assignment: CDR1 MNHEY and CDR2 SMNVEV (reference sequence). CDR3 residues: CASSFRLAGFNEQFF. Written as DNA, the CDR3 is TGTGCCAGCAGTTTCCGACTAGCGGGATTCAATGAGCAGTTCTTC.

The chain carries TRBV7-9 and TRBJ2-7; D gene unclear. CDR1 is SEHNR, CDR2 FQNEAQ, per germline (reference sequence). Trimming took 3 bases from V and 2 from J, leaving 5 bases between them. This CDR3 contains 12 residues. The CDR3 DNA is TGTGCCAGCAGCTTCGAAACCTACGAGCAGTACTTC. It specifies CASSFETYEQYF.

The chain links TRBV28 to TRBJ2-5; D remains ambiguous. The ends were cut back, 6 bases at V and 1 base at J, with 15 bases in the middle. The CDR3 covers 15 residues. The germline CDR1 and CDR2 sequences are MDHEN and SYDVKM. CDR3 bases: TGTGCCAGCAGCCCGTCGGGTGGATCCCAAGAGACCCAGTACTTC. This sequence encodes CASSPSGGSQETQYF.